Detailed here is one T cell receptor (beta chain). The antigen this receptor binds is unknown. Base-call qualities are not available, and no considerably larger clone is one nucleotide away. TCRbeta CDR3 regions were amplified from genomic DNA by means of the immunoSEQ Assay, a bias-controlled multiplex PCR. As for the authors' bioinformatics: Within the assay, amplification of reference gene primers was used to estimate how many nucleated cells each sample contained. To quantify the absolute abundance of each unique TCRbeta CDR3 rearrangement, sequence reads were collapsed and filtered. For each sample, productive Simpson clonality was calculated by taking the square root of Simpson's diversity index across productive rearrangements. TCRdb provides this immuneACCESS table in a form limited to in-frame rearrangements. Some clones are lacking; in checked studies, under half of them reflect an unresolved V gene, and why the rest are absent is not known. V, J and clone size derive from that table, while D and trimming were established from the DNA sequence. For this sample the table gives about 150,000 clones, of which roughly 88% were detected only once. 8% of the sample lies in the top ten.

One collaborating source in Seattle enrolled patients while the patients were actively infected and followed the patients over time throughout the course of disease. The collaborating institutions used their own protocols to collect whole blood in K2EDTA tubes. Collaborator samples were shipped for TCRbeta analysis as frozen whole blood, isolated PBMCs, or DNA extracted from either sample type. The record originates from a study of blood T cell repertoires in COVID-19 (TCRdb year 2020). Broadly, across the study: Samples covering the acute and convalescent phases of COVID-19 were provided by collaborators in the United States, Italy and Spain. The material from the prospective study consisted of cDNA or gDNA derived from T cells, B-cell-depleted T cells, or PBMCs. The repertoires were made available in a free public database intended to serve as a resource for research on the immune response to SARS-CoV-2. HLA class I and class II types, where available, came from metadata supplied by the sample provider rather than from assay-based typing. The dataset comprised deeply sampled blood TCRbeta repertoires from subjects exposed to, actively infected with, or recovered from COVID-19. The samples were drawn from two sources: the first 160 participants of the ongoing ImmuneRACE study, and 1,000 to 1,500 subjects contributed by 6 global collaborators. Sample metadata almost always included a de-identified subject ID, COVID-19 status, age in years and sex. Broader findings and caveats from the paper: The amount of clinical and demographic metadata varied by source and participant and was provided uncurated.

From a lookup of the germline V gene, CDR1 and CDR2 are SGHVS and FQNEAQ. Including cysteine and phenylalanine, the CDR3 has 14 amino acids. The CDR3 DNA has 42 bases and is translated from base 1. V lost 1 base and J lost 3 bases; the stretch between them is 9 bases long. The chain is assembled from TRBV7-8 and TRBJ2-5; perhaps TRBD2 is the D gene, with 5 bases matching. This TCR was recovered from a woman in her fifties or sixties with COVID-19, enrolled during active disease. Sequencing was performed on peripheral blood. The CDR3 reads CASSLGRGEETQYF. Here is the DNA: TGTGCCAGCAGCTTAGGTCGGGGAGAAGAGACCCAGTACTTC.